This is a list of T cell receptor beta chains from one sample in a study of metastatic and nonmetastatic thyroid tumors. From the PCR reads, TCRdb re-called clones with MiXCR. The data contain over 65,000 clones, around 12% of them singletons. Material for sequencing was tumor tissue. The receptors were sampled from a female donor with papillary thyroid cancer or a benign thyroid nodule (not recorded which). Some clones in this sample may be carry-over from other donors' samples. Each CDR3 is given with its conserved first and last residue. Each record gives: D gene, J gene, V gene, clone size, CDR3 DNA, CDR3 protein. The D gene is left open where the match is weak. Clone size appears in some rows only: once, few, many, or a class for an expanded clone.

>TRBD1|TRBJ1-2|TRBV28|many
TGTGCCAGCAGTTTAGGGGGACAGGGAAGGAATGGCTACACCTTC
CASSLGGQGRNGYTF
>-|TRBJ1-1|TRBV5-1|many
TGCGCCAGCAGCTTGGATGGCTCGGAGACTCAAGCTTTCTTT
CASSLDGSETQAFF
>TRBD1|TRBJ2-7|TRBV18|many
TGTGCCAGCTCAGGAGCCGGGACAGGGGGGTACGAGCAGTACTTC
CASSGAGTGGYEQYF
>-|TRBJ1-5|TRBV29-1|-
TGCAGCGTTTCGGGGGCCACTGATCAGCCCCAGCATTTT
CSVSGATDQPQHF
>TRBD1|TRBJ1-4|TRBV20-1|many
TGCAGTGTTCCAACAGGGGTAAGGGATGAAAAACTGTTTTTT
CSVPTGVRDEKLFF
>TRBD2|TRBJ2-2|TRBV24-1|many
TGTGTCACCAGTGGTGATAGCGGGAAGTTCACCGGGGAGCTGTTTTTT
CVTSGDSGKFTGELFF
>-|TRBJ1-1|TRBV29-1|many
TGCAGCGTTGAAGCGGGGGGCAACACTGAAGCTTTCTTT
CSVEAGGNTEAFF
>-|TRBJ2-7|TRBV2|many
TGTGCCAGCACCCGGGGACCCAGCTTATACGAGCAGTACTTC
CASTRGPSLYEQYF
>-|TRBJ1-5|TRBV7-3|-
TGTGCCAGCAGCTTATCCCCTACAATTCAGGGGAAGGGGCAGCCCCAGCATTTT
CASSLSPTIQGKGQPQHF
>TRBD1|TRBJ1-1|TRBV7-8|-
TGTGCCAGCAGCCTGACAGGGGGACGGACTGAAGCTTTCTTT
CASSLTGGRTEAFF
>-|TRBJ1-2|TRBV11-3|-
TGTGCCAGCAGTCCCGGGGGGAACTATGGCCACACCTTC
CASSPGGNYGHTF
>TRBD2|TRBJ2-1|TRBV9|many
TGTGCCAGCAGCGTAGGGCTAGCGGGAGTTCTCAATGAGCAGTTCTTC
CASSVGLAGVLNEQFF
>-|TRBJ1-2|TRBV9|many
TGTGCCAGCAGCGAGGGGGAGTGGGGCCGGAACTATGGCTACACCTTC
CASSEGEWGRNYGYTF
>TRBD1|TRBJ1-1|TRBV27|medium-sized
TGTGCCAGCAGTGGACCAGGACAGGGGGCTAGGGAAGCTTTCTTT
CASSGPGQGAREAFF
>-|TRBJ1-6|TRBV20-1|once
TGCAGTGTATCGAGGTACAGGGTCGATTCACCCCTCCACTTT
CSVSRYRVDSPLHF
>-|TRBJ1-2|TRBV11-3|many
TGTGCCAGCAGCCCCCCCGGGACCCAGGGGTTCTTTGGCTACACCTTC
CASSPPGTQGFFGYTF
>-|TRBJ2-5|TRBV20-1|-
TGCAGTTCTTCGAAGGGAGCTTCGGGTGGGGAGACCCAGTACTTC
CSSSKGASGGETQYF
>TRBD1|TRBJ1-2|TRBV6-1|many
TGTGCCAGCAGTTGGGCAGGGGGCGCAGACTATGGCTACACCTTC
CASSWAGGADYGYTF
>-|TRBJ2-1|TRBV11-2|-
TGTGCCAGCAGCTTAGATGGCAGAGGCACGCAGTTCTTC
CASSLDGRGTQFF
>-|TRBJ2-7|TRBV6-2/TRBV6-3|-
TGTGCCAGCAGTTACTCGCCGGACGGCTCCTACGAGCAGTACTTC
CASSYSPDGSYEQYF
>-|TRBJ2-1|TRBV6-1|many
TGTGCCAGCAGTGCGTGGCGGGCCCCTTCGAATGAGCAGTTCTTC
CASSAWRAPSNEQFF
>-|TRBJ2-2|TRBV5-1|-
TGCGCCAGCAGCTTGCTTATTATGTCAGGGCGGAACACCGGGGAGCTGTTTTTT
CASSLLIMSGRNTGELFF
>-|TRBJ2-1|TRBV5-1|many
TGCGCCAGCACGCTTACTCCTACTAATGAGCAGTTCTTC
CASTLTPTNEQFF
>TRBD1|TRBJ1-1|TRBV9|many
TGTGCCAGCAGCTCCGAGGACAGGGTAACTTTCTTT
CASSSEDRVTFF
>-|TRBJ2-7|TRBV10-2|many
TGCGCCTCATCATCTTGGGGGGCGGAGGGCGAGCAGTACTTC
CASSSWGAEGEQYF
>TRBD1|TRBJ2-3|TRBV19|many
TGTGCCAGTAGGTCGAAGGGGGCTGCAGATACGCAGTATTTT
CASRSKGAADTQYF
>-|TRBJ2-1|TRBV7-9|many
TGTGCCAGCAGCATCGGACAGCGGACCTACAATGAGCAGTTCTTC
CASSIGQRTYNEQFF
>-|TRBJ2-7|TRBV12-3/TRBV12-4|many
TGTGCCAGCAGTATTCTTCCCTACGAGCAGTACTTC
CASSILPYEQYF
>-|TRBJ2-1|TRBV3-1|few
TGTGCCAGCAGCCCTACAGGGTTCCCGGGACATGAGCAGTTCTTC
CASSPTGFPGHEQFF
>TRBD1|TRBJ1-6|TRBV20-1|many
TGCAGTGCTAGAGCCGCAGGGGGCAATTCACCCCTCCACTTT
CSARAAGGNSPLHF
>TRBD2|TRBJ2-7|TRBV6-5|many
TGTGCCAGCACCTCCGGAGGTACTAGCGGGATGGGTTCCTACGAGCAGTACTTC
CASTSGGTSGMGSYEQYF
>TRBD1|TRBJ1-1|TRBV11-3|many
TGTGCCAGCAGCTCGGGACAGCACAGAATGAACACTGAAGCTTTCTTT
CASSSGQHRMNTEAFF
>-|TRBJ2-1|TRBV19|many
TGTGCCAGTACCGATCCTAGCCAGTCCTACAATGAGCAGTTCTTC
CASTDPSQSYNEQFF
>-|TRBJ1-1|TRBV2|many
TGTGCCAGCAACGACGTTCGGGGGCCGGGGACTGAAGCTTTCTTT
CASNDVRGPGTEAFF
>-|TRBJ2-3|TRBV14|-
TGTGCCAGCAGTCAGGACATGGGACGGAATACGCAGTATTTT
CASSQDMGRNTQYF
>-|TRBJ2-1|TRBV5-1|many
TGCGCCAGCACCCTAGGGGACACGGTATACAATGAGCAGTTCTTC
CASTLGDTVYNEQFF
>-|TRBJ1-2|TRBV11-2|many
TGTGCCAGCAGCCCCCGCGCTGGCACCTTC
CASSPRAGTF
>-|TRBJ1-2|TRBV28|-
TGTGCCAGCATCCGGGGGGGCACAAACTATGTCTACACCTTC
CASIRGGTNYVYTF
>-|TRBJ2-6|TRBV24-1|many
TGTGCCACCAGTGAAACGAGCTCTGGGGCCAACGTCCTGACTTTC
CATSETSSGANVLTF
>TRBD1|TRBJ2-7|TRBV18|few
TGTGCCAGCTCACCCCAAGACAGGGTGGTAGCCTACGAGCAGTACTTC
CASSPQDRVVAYEQYF
>-|TRBJ1-1|TRBV11-2|many
TGTGCCAGCAGGGGTGAGGGGGGCACTGAAGCTTTCTTT
CASRGEGGTEAFF
>-|TRBJ2-1|TRBV5-1|many
TGCGCCAGCAGCTTGTTCGTAGCAAATGAGCAGTTCTTC
CASSLFVANEQFF
>TRBD2|TRBJ2-1|TRBV7-8|many
TGTGCCAGCAGCTTTAATCGGGAGGCGACCTACAATGAGCAGTTCTTC
CASSFNREATYNEQFF
>-|TRBJ1-2|TRBV28|many
TGTGCCAGCAGTCTGGGCAGGGGTGGCTACACCTTC
CASSLGRGGYTF
>-|TRBJ2-7|TRBV19|-
TGTGCCAGTAGTATGAGGACAGGGTACGAGATAGCGGGAGTTGGCATCTACGAGCAGTACTTC
CASSMRTGYEIAGVGIYEQYF
>-|TRBJ2-1|TRBV29-1|many
TGCAGCGGTGCCGGGACACTATACAATGAGCAGTTCTTC
CSGAGTLYNEQFF
>TRBD2|TRBJ2-3|TRBV6-1|many
TGTGCCAGAGAACTAGCGCAAAGCACAGATACGCAGTATTTT
CARELAQSTDTQYF
>-|TRBJ1-2|TRBV27|many
TGTGCCAGCGGGCCTATGGGGACCCGCCTCGACTTC
CASGPMGTRLDF
>-|TRBJ2-5|TRBV6-2/TRBV6-3|few
TGTGCCAGCAGTGACGCCAACCCAGGGGGGGAGACCCAGTACTTC
CASSDANPGGETQYF
>-|TRBJ2-2|TRBV4-1|many
TGCGCCAGCAGCCAAGCCGGGGAGCTGTTTTTT
CASSQAGELFF
>-|TRBJ2-1|TRBV15|few
TGTGCCACCAGCAGAGATATGGTGGACATATCCTACAATGAGCAGTTCTTC
CATSRDMVDISYNEQFF
>TRBD2|TRBJ2-3|TRBV6-5|many
TGTGCCAGCACGGGGACTAGCGGGAGGGCTAGCACAGATACGCAGTATTTT
CASTGTSGRASTDTQYF
>TRBD1|TRBJ1-5|TRBV19|many
TGTGCCAGTAGTTACAGGGGAGGCAATCAGCCCCAGCATTTT
CASSYRGGNQPQHF
>-|TRBJ2-7|TRBV2|few
TGTCGTCGAAGGGGCGTAGGGCGTTACGAGCACTACTTC
CRRRGVGRYEHYF